This is a list of T cell receptor beta chains from one sample in a study of CD8 T cells in ankylosing spondylitis. TCRdb re-derived calls from the 5' RACE reads in MiXCR, one entry per CDR3 protein. The repertoire has 250,000 to 400,000 distinct CDR3 sequences, approximately 10% of them found once; the top ten carry around 8.4%. The source material was blood, either unsorted or a sorted T cell fraction (not recorded which). Source of these receptors: a female donor with ankylosing spondylitis or in good health (not recorded which). The CDR3 runs from the conserved cysteine through the conserved F or W. D genes are given only for firm matches. The listing skips clone size in some rows; elsewhere it reads once, few, many or a size class.

TRBJ2-1	TRBV29-1	NA	many	CSSSMAGVGEQFF	TGCAGCTCCAGCATGGCAGGGGTGGGTGAGCAGTTCTTC
TRBJ1-4	TRBV7-2	NA	few	CASSSGGQLFF	TGTGCCAGCAGTTCTGGAGGACAACTGTTTTTT
TRBJ1-1	TRBV7-9	NA	few	CASRTQGGTEAFF	TGTGCCAGCAGAACACAGGGTGGGACTGAAGCTTTCTTT
TRBJ2-5	TRBV7-3	NA	NA	CASSFFPGRVTPQETQYF	TGTGCCAGCAGTTTTTTCCCAGGGAGAGTGACGCCCCAAGAGACCCAGTACTTC
TRBJ2-5	TRBV3-1	NA	few	CASSQSYQETQYF	TGTGCCAGCAGCCAATCGTACCAAGAGACCCAGTACTTC
TRBJ2-4	TRBV7-9	TRBD1	NA	CASSLAGQGDIQYF	TGTGCCAGCAGCTTAGCGGGACAGGGTGACATTCAGTACTTC
TRBJ2-7	TRBV27	NA	few	CASSADRLGYEQYF	TGTGCCAGCAGCGCGGACCGACTCGGGTACGAGCAGTACTTC
TRBJ1-1	TRBV5-1	TRBD1	few	CASSYTGAQNTEAFF	TGCGCCAGCAGCTACACAGGGGCCCAGAACACTGAAGCTTTCTTT
TRBJ2-3	TRBV5-5	NA	NA	CASSLKGNTDTQYF	TGTGCCAGCAGCTTGAAGGGAAACACAGATACGCAGTATTTT
TRBJ2-7	TRBV7-9	TRBD2	NA	CASSLVRGGGEQYF	TGTGCCAGCAGCTTAGTTCGTGGCGGGGGCGAGCAGTACTTC
TRBJ1-4	TRBV14	TRBD1	NA	CASSVRQGTNEKLFF	TGTGCCAGCAGCGTCCGACAGGGCACTAATGAAAAACTGTTTTTT
TRBJ2-1	TRBV5-6	NA	many	CASSTPGLGLNEQFF	TGTGCCAGCAGCACCCCGGGACTCGGGCTCAATGAGCAGTTCTTC
TRBJ2-7	TRBV2	TRBD1	NA	CASPGQGGHEQYF	TGTGCCAGCCCGGGACAGGGAGGTCACGAGCAGTACTTC
TRBJ2-5	TRBV20-1	TRBD2	few	CSAPLAGKETQYF	TGCAGTGCTCCTCTAGCGGGAAAAGAGACCCAGTACTTC
TRBJ1-4	TRBV5-1	TRBD1	many	CASSYYRDRQNEKLFF	TGCGCCAGCAGCTATTACCGGGACAGGCAGAATGAAAAACTGTTTTTT
TRBJ2-7	TRBV20-1	NA	many	CSARRGRNYEQYF	TGCAGTGCTAGACGGGGGCGAAACTACGAGCAGTACTTC
TRBJ2-3	TRBV5-6	NA	NA	CASSFLSQGFTDTQYF	TGTGCCAGCAGCTTCCTTTCCCAGGGTTTCACAGATACGCAGTATTTT
TRBJ2-7	TRBV29-1	NA	few	CSVIGPGLYPYEQYF	TGCAGCGTTATCGGCCCGGGACTCTACCCTTACGAGCAGTACTTC
TRBJ1-5	TRBV6-5	NA	many	CASSYSRGVQPQHF	TGTGCCAGCAGTTACTCGAGGGGGGTCCAGCCCCAGCATTTT
TRBJ1-4	TRBV5-1	TRBD1	many	CASSPGTDEKLFF	TGCGCCAGCAGCCCAGGGACAGATGAAAAACTGTTTTTT
TRBJ2-1	TRBV7-2	NA	NA	CASSSTGTAYDEQFF	TGTGCCAGCAGCTCGACCGGGACTGCGTACGATGAGCAGTTCTTC
TRBJ2-1	TRBV7-8	NA	NA	CASSSGVDLYNEQFF	TGTGCCAGCAGCTCCGGCGTTGATCTCTACAATGAGCAGTTCTTC
TRBJ1-4	TRBV5-1	NA	many	CASSKNHGNEKLFF	TGCGCCAGCAGCAAAAACCACGGGAATGAAAAACTGTTTTTT
TRBJ1-5	TRBV7-2	NA	few	CASSPLGGINQPQHF	TGTGCCAGCAGCCCCCTGGGAGGGATCAATCAGCCCCAGCATTTT
TRBJ2-3	TRBV21-1	NA	many	CASSKTPSGGARRTDTQYF	TGTGCCAGCAGCAAAACCCCTAGCGGGGGGGCCCGTCGCACAGATACGCAGTATTTT
TRBJ1-6	TRBV7-9	NA	NA	CASSPLGANYNSPLHF	TGTGCCAGCAGCCCCTTAGGGGCAAATTATAATTCACCCCTCCACTTT
TRBJ2-1	TRBV20-1	NA	many	CSARPGKALMEEQFF	TGCAGTGCTAGGCCGGGAAAAGCCCTCATGGAGGAGCAGTTCTTC
TRBJ2-1	TRBV3-1	NA	few	CASSQDPGDSGYNEQFF	TGTGCCAGCAGCCAAGATCCGGGGGATAGCGGCTACAATGAGCAGTTCTTC
TRBJ2-5	TRBV5-5	TRBD1	many	CASSLRDRRQETQYF	TGTGCCAGCAGCTTGCGGGACAGGCGGCAAGAGACCCAGTACTTC
TRBJ2-7	TRBV7-9	NA	few	CASSPWDNSYEQYF	TGTGCCAGCAGCCCCTGGGACAACTCCTACGAGCAGTACTTC
TRBJ2-4	TRBV3-1	NA	few	CASSRGSVGENIQYF	TGTGCCAGCAGCCGAGGGTCGGTAGGGGAAAACATTCAGTACTTC
TRBJ2-7	TRBV5-1	TRBD1	many	CASSPQGTYEQYF	TGCGCCAGCAGCCCACAGGGGACCTACGAGCAGTACTTC
TRBJ2-1	TRBV29-1	NA	few	CSVPAGADRRFF	TGCAGCGTCCCAGCCGGGGCGGATCGTAGGTTCTTC
TRBJ2-3	TRBV30	NA	NA	CAWSVQRGSTDTQYF	TGTGCCTGGAGTGTACAGAGGGGGAGCACAGATACGCAGTATTTT
TRBJ1-1	TRBV2	TRBD1	many	CASSELQGAGTEAFF	TGTGCCAGCAGTGAACTGCAGGGGGCAGGTACTGAAGCTTTCTTT
TRBJ2-3	TRBV6-1	NA	few	CATMDGLFSDTQYF	TGTGCCACCATGGACGGACTCTTTAGCGATACGCAGTATTTT